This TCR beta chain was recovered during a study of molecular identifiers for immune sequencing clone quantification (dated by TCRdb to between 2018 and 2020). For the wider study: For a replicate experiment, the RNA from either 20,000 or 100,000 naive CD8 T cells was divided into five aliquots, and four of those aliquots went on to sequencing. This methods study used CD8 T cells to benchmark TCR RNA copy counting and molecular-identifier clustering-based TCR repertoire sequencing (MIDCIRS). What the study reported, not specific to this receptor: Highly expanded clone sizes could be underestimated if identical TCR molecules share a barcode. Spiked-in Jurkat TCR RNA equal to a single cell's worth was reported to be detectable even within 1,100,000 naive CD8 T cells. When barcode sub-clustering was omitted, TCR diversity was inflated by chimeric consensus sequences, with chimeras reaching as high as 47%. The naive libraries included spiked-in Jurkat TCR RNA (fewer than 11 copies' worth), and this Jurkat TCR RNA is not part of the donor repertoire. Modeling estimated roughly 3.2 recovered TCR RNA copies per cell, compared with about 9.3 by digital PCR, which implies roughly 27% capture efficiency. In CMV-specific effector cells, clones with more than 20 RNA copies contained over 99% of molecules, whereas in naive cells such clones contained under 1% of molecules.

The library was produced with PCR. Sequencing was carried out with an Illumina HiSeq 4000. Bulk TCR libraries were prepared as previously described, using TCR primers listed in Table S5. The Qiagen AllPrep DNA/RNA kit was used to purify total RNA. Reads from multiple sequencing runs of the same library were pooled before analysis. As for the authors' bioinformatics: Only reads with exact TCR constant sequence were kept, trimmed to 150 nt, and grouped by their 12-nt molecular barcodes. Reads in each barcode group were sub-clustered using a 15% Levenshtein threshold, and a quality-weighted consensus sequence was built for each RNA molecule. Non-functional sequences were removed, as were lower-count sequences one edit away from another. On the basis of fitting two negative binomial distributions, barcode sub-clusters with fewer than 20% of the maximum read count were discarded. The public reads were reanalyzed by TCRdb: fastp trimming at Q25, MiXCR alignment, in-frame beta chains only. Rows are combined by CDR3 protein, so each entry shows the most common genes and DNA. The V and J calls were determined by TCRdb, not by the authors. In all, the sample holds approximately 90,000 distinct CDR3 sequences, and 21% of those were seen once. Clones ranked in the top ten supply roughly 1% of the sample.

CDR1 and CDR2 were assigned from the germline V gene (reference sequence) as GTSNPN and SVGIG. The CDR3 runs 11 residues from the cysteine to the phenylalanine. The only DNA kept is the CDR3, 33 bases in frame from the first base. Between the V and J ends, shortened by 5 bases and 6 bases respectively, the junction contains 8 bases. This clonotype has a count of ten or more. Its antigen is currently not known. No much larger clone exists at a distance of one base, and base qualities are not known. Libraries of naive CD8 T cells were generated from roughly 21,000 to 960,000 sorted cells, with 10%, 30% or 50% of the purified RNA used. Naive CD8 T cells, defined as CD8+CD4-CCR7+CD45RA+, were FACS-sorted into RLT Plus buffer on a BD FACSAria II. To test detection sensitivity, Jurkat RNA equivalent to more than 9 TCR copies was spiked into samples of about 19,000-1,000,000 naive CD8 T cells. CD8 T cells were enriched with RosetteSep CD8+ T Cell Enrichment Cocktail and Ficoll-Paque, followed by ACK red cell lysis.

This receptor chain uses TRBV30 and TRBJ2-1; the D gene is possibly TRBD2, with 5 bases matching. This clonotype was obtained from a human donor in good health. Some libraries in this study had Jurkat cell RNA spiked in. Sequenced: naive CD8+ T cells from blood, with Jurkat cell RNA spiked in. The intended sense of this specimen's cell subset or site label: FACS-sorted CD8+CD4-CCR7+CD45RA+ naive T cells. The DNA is TGTGCCTGGGGGAGTGGCAATGAGCAGTTCTTC. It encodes CAWGSGNEQFF.